This T cell receptor (beta chain) is from a study of blood T cell repertoires in COVID-19. Study-level information: PBMCs, B-cell-depleted T cells, or T cells were the source of the cDNA or gDNA that made up the material.

In the study's own analysis: Reference gene primer amplification gave nucleated cell count estimates. The table came from immunoSEQ multiplex PCR; TCRdb's copy has only in-frame clones and leaves some out. That table supplies the V and J calls and clone size; D and trimming were determined from the DNA. The sample yields more than 150,000 clones, 75% to 90% seen once. The CDR3 is made up of 11 amino acids. V was clipped by 3 bases and J by 8 bases, with 7 bases between them. This clone was counted only a few times. The sequencing sample was made of peripheral blood. This clonotype originated in a man in his sixties with acute or convalescent COVID-19. V is TRBV12-3 or TRBV12-4 and J is TRBJ1-1; weak D call: TRBD1 (5 bases). The CDR3 region is CASSFDSEAFF. CDR3 DNA: TGTGCCAGCAGTTTCGACAGCGAAGCTTTCTTT.